A selection of T cell receptor beta chains follows, all from one sample in a study of identical twins. Via MiXCR, TCRdb re-called the 5' RACE reads, giving one row per CDR3 protein. The sample carries about 290,000 distinct CDR3 sequences, 8.5% to 9.5% recorded once. These data also formed part of another study, on yellow fever vaccine responses in identical twins.

The material sequenced was CD8+ T cells sorted from blood. All receptors derive from a woman aged 18 to 35 in good health. The CDR3 runs from the conserved cysteine through the conserved F or W. D genes are given only for firm matches. Not every row has a clone size; where given, it reads once, few, many or a size class.

NA	NA	TRBV7-9	TRBJ2-7	CASTAYSYEQYF	TGTGCCAGCACGGCATACTCCTACGAGCAGTACTTC
NA	NA	TRBV6-5	TRBJ2-7	CASSYSTSANYEQYF	TGTGCCAGCAGTTACTCGACGTCAGCGAACTACGAGCAGTACTTC
NA	NA	TRBV30	TRBJ2-3	CALGPITDTQYF	TGTGCCTTAGGGCCCATCACAGATACGCAGTATTTT
NA	many	TRBV20-1	TRBJ2-2	CSAKRLADTGELFF	TGCAGTGCGAAGAGGTTAGCGGACACCGGGGAGCTGTTTTTT
TRBD1	NA	TRBV12-3/TRBV12-4	TRBJ2-6	CASSSHPGQGTAGANVLTF	TGTGCCAGCAGTTCCCACCCAGGACAGGGTACAGCTGGGGCCAACGTCCTGACTTTC
NA	many	TRBV12-3/TRBV12-4	TRBJ2-5	CASSRDLDSQETQYF	TGTGCCAGCAGTCGGGATCTAGATAGCCAAGAGACCCAGTACTTC
TRBD1	NA	TRBV4-1	TRBJ2-7	CASSQEGGDRVPSYEQYF	TGCGCCAGCAGCCAAGAAGGAGGGGACAGGGTCCCCTCCTACGAGCAGTACTTC
NA	NA	TRBV7-8	TRBJ2-5	CASSLSWAHKETQYF	TGTGCCAGCAGCTTGTCCTGGGCTCATAAAGAGACCCAGTACTTC
TRBD2	NA	TRBV29-1	TRBJ2-1	CSVSSGSSGNEQFF	TGCAGCGTCTCTAGCGGGAGTTCGGGCAATGAGCAGTTCTTC
TRBD2	NA	TRBV10-2	TRBJ2-3	CASRDGLAGSTDTQYF	TGCGCCAGCAGGGATGGACTAGCGGGGAGCACAGATACGCAGTATTTT
TRBD1	NA	TRBV7-8	TRBJ1-5	CASSPGQGANPQHF	TGTGCCAGCAGCCCTGGACAGGGGGCAAACCCCCAGCATTTT
TRBD2	NA	TRBV9	TRBJ2-1	CASSVRREWEVEQFF	TGTGCCAGCAGCGTAAGGCGGGAGTGGGAAGTTGAGCAGTTCTTC
NA	few	TRBV7-2	TRBJ2-5	CASSFRSQLPQETQYF	TGTGCCAGCAGCTTCAGGAGCCAGCTTCCCCAAGAGACCCAGTACTTC
TRBD2	many	TRBV6-2/TRBV6-3	TRBJ2-7	CASSYSREEPSYEQYF	TGTGCCAGCAGTTACTCGCGGGAGGAACCTTCCTACGAGCAGTACTTC
TRBD1	few	TRBV6-5	TRBJ2-2	CASSYPGDSPNTGELFF	TGTGCCAGCAGTTACCCAGGGGACAGCCCGAACACCGGGGAGCTGTTTTTT
TRBD2	few	TRBV12-3/TRBV12-4	TRBJ2-2	CASSLALAGGPDGELFF	TGTGCCAGCAGTTTAGCGCTAGCGGGAGGGCCGGACGGGGAGCTGTTTTTT
NA	few	TRBV7-9	TRBJ2-3	CASVEGRGTDTQYF	TGTGCCAGCGTAGAGGGTCGGGGCACAGATACGCAGTATTTT
NA	NA	TRBV29-1	TRBJ2-6	CSAGIAGANVLTF	TGCAGCGCGGGAATTGCTGGGGCCAACGTCCTGACTTTC
NA	many	TRBV6-1	TRBJ2-1	CASSDPGNEQFF	TGTGCCAGCAGTGATCCCGGCAATGAGCAGTTCTTC
NA	many	TRBV12-3/TRBV12-4	TRBJ2-1	CASSYTENEQFF	TGTGCCAGCAGTTATACAGAGAATGAGCAGTTCTTC